Shown below are 25 T cell receptor beta chains from a single sample sequenced in a study of T cell repertoires in cytomegalovirus infection. TCRdb reprocessed the reads via MiXCR and lists one record per CDR3 protein. The repertoire holds hundreds of thousands of distinct CDR3 sequences, with approximately 31% as singletons. The antigens of these receptors remain unknown. Sequencing used cultured CD8+ T cells from PBMCs, obtained from culture after CMV antigen stimulation. These receptors all stem from a human donor in good health (CMV status not recorded). Some clones in this sample may be carry-over from other donors' samples.

This chain joins TRBV4-1 and TRBJ1-3; tentatively, D is TRBD1 (5 bases). Germline V gene sequence: CDR1 MGHRA, CDR2 YSYEKL. V lost 3 bases, J lost 3 bases, and 12 bases lay in between. This CDR3 contains 15 residues. The CDR3 here is CASSHLQGDGNTIYF. DNA for the CDR3: TGCGCCAGCAGCCACCTCCAGGGAGATGGAAACACCATATATTTT.

A single count supports this clonotype. The chain uses TRBV4-1 and TRBJ2-1; 14 bases agree with TRBD2. Trimming at V came to 3 bases and at J to 5 bases, leaving 6 bases not matched to a gene. The CDR3 runs to 17 residues. Germline values: CDR1 MGHRA, CDR2 YSYEKL. The CDR3 DNA reads as TGCGCCAGCAGCCACCGACTAGCGGGGGGGCCGGACAATGAGCAGTTCTTC. This gives the protein CASSHRLAGGPDNEQFF.

This chain uses TRBV7-8 with TRBJ1-2; D call uncertain. The CDR3 sequence is 15 residues long. Germline-derived CDR1 and CDR2 are SGHVS and FQNEAQ. Trimming cost V 5 bases and J 5 bases, with 18 bases left between them. CDR3 nucleotides: TGTGCCAGCAGCCCCCGGGGAGCCGCTATTTATGGCTACACCTTC. Encoded protein: CASSPRGAAIYGYTF.

This chain uses TRBV6-2 or TRBV6-3 with TRBJ2-7; 11 bases map to TRBD2. Germline CDR1 and CDR2: MNHEY and SVGEGT. With V trimmed by 7 bases and J by 3 bases, 8 bases remained unmatched. This CDR3 is built from 15 residues. CDR3 amino acids: CASTFGTSGNYEQYV. CDR3 coding DNA: TGTGCCAGCACCTTCGGGACTAGCGGAAACTACGAGCAGTACGTC.

V gene TRBV6-2 or TRBV6-3 combines with J gene TRBJ1-6; tentative D call: TRBD1 (5 bases). CDR1 is MNHEY, CDR2 SVGEGT, per germline. The CDR3 totals 13 residues. Trimming shortened V by 10 bases and J by 10 bases, and 17 bases separated the two germline ends. CDR3 region: CANRQSVNSPLHF. CDR3 DNA sequence: TGTGCCAACCGACAGTCTGTAAACTCACCCCTCCACTTT.

There are a few counts of this clonotype. The chain links TRBV4-1 to TRBJ2-3; 9 nucleotides line up with TRBD2. V was clipped by 4 bases and J by 4 bases; unmatched bases: 9. Germline V gene sequence: CDR1 MGHRA, CDR2 YSYEKL. The CDR3 length is 16 residues. The CDR3 loop is CASSRYPSGNPDTQYF. The CDR3 DNA is TGCGCCAGCAGCCGTTATCCTAGCGGGAACCCAGATACGCAGTATTTT.

In its sample, this clonotype was seen many times. The junction does not match germline at one end; this may be a read error. The chain couples TRBV7-7 to TRBJ1-3; TRBD1 might be the D (6 bases). Germline CDR1 SSHAT, CDR2 FNYEAQ (reference sequence). The CDR3 is made up of 22 amino acids. This chain's CDR3 is CASSYSGVLIHLLTHSGNTIYF. CDR3 bases: TGTGCTAGCAGCTATTCAGGGGTATTGATACACCTCTTAACTCACTCTGGAAACACCATATATTTT.

V and J are TRBV6-5 and TRBJ1-5; D is perhaps TRBD1 (6 bases). CDR3 length equals 17 residues. Germline CDR1 and CDR2: MNHEY and SVGAGI. V was clipped by 5 bases and J by 1 base, with 18 bases between them. Written as DNA, the CDR3 is TGTGCCAGCAGTCAGGGGAGAGGGGTAGGGAGCAATCAGCCCCAGCATTTT. Translated: CASSQGRGVGSNQPQHF.

Regarding this clonotype: A much more abundant neighbour one base away suggests this may be a read error. The chain uses TRBV7-8 and TRBJ2-5; no definite D call. Trimming took 6 bases from V and 5 from J, leaving 13 bases between them. The germline V gene encodes CDR1 SGHVS and CDR2 FQNEAQ. This CDR3 is 13 amino acids long. DNA for the CDR3: TGTGCCAGCAGACCCCGTTCCGTCGAGACCCAGTACTTC. This encodes CASRPRSVETQYF. The full variable domain, completed using reference TRBV7-8 and TRBJ2-5, is GAGVSQSPRYKVAKRGQDVALRCDPISGHVSLFWYQQALGQGPEFLTYFQNEAQLDKSGLPSDRFFAERPEGSVSTLKIQRTQQEDSAVYLCASRPRSVETQYFGPGTRLLVL.

CDR3 DNA: TGTGCCAGCAGTTACCTGCCGACCGGACAGGGGGCTGAAGCTTTCTTT. It encodes CASSYLPTGQGAEAFF. This rearrangement joins TRBV6-1 to TRBJ1-1, with 10 bases matching TRBD1. The CDR3 loop spans 16 amino acids. Trimming cost V 5 bases and J 6 bases; bases outside gene matches: 12. The germline V gene has CDR1 MNHNS and CDR2 SASEGT.

Only a few counts were recorded for this clonotype. The rearrangement joins TRBV7-9 to TRBJ2-3; a possible D gene is TRBD1 (6 bases). V lost 4 bases and J 0 bases, leaving 11 bases between the germline ends. The CDR3 is 15 residues long. Germline V gene lookup returns CDR1 SEHNR and CDR2 FQNEAQ (reference sequence). The CDR3 nucleotides read TGTGCCAGCAGCTCACGGGACACTAGCACAGATACGCAGTATTTT. Protein sequence: CASSSRDTSTDTQYF.

In its sample, this clonotype was seen many times. This sequence joins TRBV25-1 and TRBJ2-1; 10 bases are shared with TRBD2. The CDR3 has 15 residues. V gave up 6 bases and J gave up 7 bases; unmatched junction bases: 9. CDR1 is MGHDK, CDR2 SYGVNS, per germline. CDR3 DNA: TGTGCCAGCAGAAAAGCGGGGGGGCCTAAGAATGAGCAGTTCTTC. Translated, it gives CASRKAGGPKNEQFF.

This clonotype was observed many times. This rearrangement joins TRBV7-9 to TRBJ2-1, with D unresolved. This CDR3 is 15 amino acids long. Germline V gene lookup returns CDR1 SEHNR and CDR2 FQNEAQ (reference sequence). V was cut by 4 bases and J by 0 bases, with 10 bases left in between. CDR3 sequence (DNA): TGTGCCAGCAGCTCCGAGTTGAGCTCCTACAATGAGCAGTTCTTC. It specifies CASSSELSSYNEQFF.

This clonotype was counted many times. The gene calls are TRBV7-2 and TRBJ2-3, with 11 bases identical to TRBD2. Germline trimming cut 3 bases from V and 6 bases from J; bases unmatched to any gene: 5. Per the germline V gene, CDR1 is SGHTA and CDR2 is FQGNSA. The CDR3 consists of 15 residues. CDR3 coding DNA: TGTGCCAGCAGCTTTAGCGGGGGGGCGTCTGATACGCAGTATTTT. Translating gives CASSFSGGASDTQYF.

For this clonotype: The junction shows a germline mismatch at one end, possibly a read error. This sequence joins TRBV6-1 and TRBJ2-6; 7 bases line up with TRBD2. The CDR3 is 18 residues long. The V gene's germline CDR1 is MNHNS and CDR2 SASEGT. The CDR3, as DNA: TGTGTCAGCAGTGAAGGCCCGACGGGGAGGGCTGGGGCCAACGTCCTGACTTTC. This codes for CVSSEGPTGRAGANVLTF.

The genes are TRBV6-1 and TRBJ2-1; TRBD1 is a possible D gene (6 bases). CDR3 length equals 14 residues. The V end was cut by 2 bases, the J end by 8 bases, with 13 bases between. Germline-derived CDR1 and CDR2 are MNHNS and SASEGT. CDR3 in amino acids: CASSEISGVHEQFF. The CDR3 DNA sequence: TGTGCCAGCAGTGAAATTTCAGGGGTCCATGAGCAGTTCTTC.

The table lists this clonotype with many counts. The rearrangement links TRBV12-3 or TRBV12-4 to TRBJ1-5, with no clear D. The CDR3 contains 14 residues. V was clipped by 5 bases and J by 4 bases, with 12 bases between them. CDR3 nucleotides: TGTGCCAGCAGTCCCGAGGGAAGGAATCAGCCCCAGCATTTT. Amino acids: CASSPEGRNQPQHF.

This sequence joins TRBV15 and TRBJ2-7; 7 nucleotides agree with TRBD1. Looked up from germline, CDR1 is LNHNV and CDR2 is YYDKDF (reference sequence). The CDR3 is made up of 15 amino acids. Germline trimming cut 7 bases from V and 4 bases from J; bases unmatched to any gene: 13. The CDR3 sequence is CATNTARTGVYEQYF. The CDR3 nucleotides are TGTGCCACCAACACAGCGAGGACAGGTGTATACGAGCAGTACTTC.

This CDR3 is CAISGGNSGANVLTF. The CDR3 DNA reads as TGTGCCATCAGTGGAGGGAACTCTGGGGCCAACGTCCTGACTTTC. The chain is built from TRBV10-3 and TRBJ2-6, with a possible D match to TRBD2 (5 bases). V lost 4 bases, J lost 0 bases, and 7 bases lay in between. The CDR3 spans 15 residues. In germline, CDR1 is ENHRY, CDR2 SYGVKD.

The chain couples TRBV12-3 or TRBV12-4 to TRBJ1-5; a possible D gene is TRBD1 (6 bases). There are 15 residues in the CDR3. With 6 bases removed from V and 5 bases from J, the gap between germline ends came to 17 bases. The CDR3 nucleotides read TGTGCCAGCAGAACAAGGGGGGGTTTAGATCAGCCCCAGCATTTT. Its translation: CASRTRGGLDQPQHF.

The V gene is TRBV5-6, the J gene TRBJ1-1, with D tentatively TRBD1 (6 bases). Germline lookup yields CDR1 SGHDT and CDR2 YYEEEE. The CDR3 covers 12 residues. The V and J ends lost 4 bases and 7 bases respectively, with 11 bases between them. CDR3 sequence reads: CASSHDRYEAFF. CDR3 nucleotide sequence: TGTGCCAGCAGCCACGACAGGTATGAAGCTTTCTTT. The full variable domain, its missing parts supplied by reference TRBV5-6 and TRBJ1-1, is DAGVTQSPTHLIKTRGQQVTLRCSPKSGHDTVSWYQQALGQGPQFIFQYYEEEERQRGNFPDRFSGHQFPNYSSELNVNALLLGDSALYLCASSHDRYEAFFGQGTRLTVV.

This clonotype has just one count. This chain joins TRBV23-1 and TRBJ2-6, with D possibly matching TRBD1 (6 bases). TRBV23-1 is given ORF status, its function remaining uncertain. V gave up 6 bases and J gave up 1 base, with 13 bases separating them. This CDR3 has 16 amino acids. This chain's CDR3 is CASRPGHISGANVLTF. CDR3 DNA: TGCGCCAGCAGGCCGGGACACATATCTGGGGCCAACGTCCTGACTTTC.

The J gene is TRBJ2-3, the V gene TRBV7-9, with TRBD2 matching over 9 bases. The CDR3 is 16 residues long. V lost 3 bases, J lost 2 bases, and 6 bases stayed unmatched. Germline CDR1 and CDR2: SEHNR and FQNEAQ (reference sequence). The CDR3 DNA is TGTGCCAGCAGCTTCGGCGGGACTAGCCCCACAGATACGCAGTATTTT. Translation: CASSFGGTSPTDTQYF.

This clonotype has more than one count but fewer than ten. The V gene is TRBV7-8, the J gene TRBJ2-2; D is ambiguous. V lost 7 bases to trimming and J lost 6 bases, with 9 bases between them. The germline gives CDR1 SGHVS, CDR2 FQNEAQ. The CDR3 covers 12 residues. The CDR3 protein is CASTLRAGELFF. In DNA form, the CDR3 reads TGTGCCAGCACCCTTAGGGCCGGGGAGCTGTTTTTT. Combining the CDR3 with reference TRBV7-8 and TRBJ2-2 gives the whole variable domain GAGVSQSPRYKVAKRGQDVALRCDPISGHVSLFWYQQALGQGPEFLTYFQNEAQLDKSGLPSDRFFAERPEGSVSTLKIQRTQQEDSAVYLCASTLRAGELFFGEGSRLTVL.

The sample holds a few counts of this clonotype. For the CDR3, the DNA is TGTGCCAGCAGTTCGGAGTTTGAGGACCCCTACAATGAGCAGTTCTTC. This codes for CASSSEFEDPYNEQFF. This chain links TRBV5-4 with TRBJ2-1; D gene ambiguous. Trimming shortened V by 5 bases and J by 2 bases, and 17 bases separated the two germline ends. Germline V gives CDR1 SGHNT, CDR2 YYREEE (reference sequence). This CDR3 comprises 16 residues. The entire variable domain, with the rest obtained from reference TRBV5-4 and TRBJ2-1, is as follows: ETGVTQSPTHLIKTRGQQVTLRCSSQSGHNTVSWYQQALGQGPQFIFQYYREEENGRGNFPPRFSGLQFPNYSSELNVNALELDDSALYLCASSSEFEDPYNEQFFGPGTRLTVL.